This TCR beta chain is from a study of cytomegalovirus exposure and HLA in healthy donors. Points from the study as a whole: The HLA-A and HLA-B alleles of most subjects were reportedly predicted accurately from TCR beta sequences. Associated with HLA alleles at 0.05 false discovery rate in a later analysis were 16,951 TCR beta sequences. Most TCRs appeared rarely, but some public TCRs recurred in many donors.

The PCR made use of 60 Vbeta and 13 Jbeta primers. Repertoires were generated with immunoSEQ multiplex PCR, while TCRdb's copy carries only in-frame clones and drops some. The table records around 200,000 clones, 86% of them present only once. Nominally healthy donors provided the samples, though records likely missed some immune exposures. A note on this clone: The antigen remains unidentified.

The source material was PBMCs. This clonotype was sampled from a woman aged 30 to 39 in good health and CMV-seronegative.

The CDR3, as DNA: TGTGCCAGCAGCAAAAATCCCGGGGGGAGGAACACCGGGGAGCTGTTTTTT. Translating gives CASSKNPGGRNTGELFF. V gene TRBV9 combines with J gene TRBJ2-2; 7 bases align to TRBD2. In germline, CDR1 is SGDLS, CDR2 YYNGEE. V lost 4 bases and J lost 1; bases outside the gene matches: 10. This CDR3 is 17 amino acids long.